This paragraph reports one T cell receptor (beta chain). Its antigen is as yet unknown. This sample is part of a study of T cells after yellow fever vaccination. On the study more broadly: When fractions had low cell numbers, they were prepared with SMART-Seq v4 Ultra Low Input. Study-wide points: Abundant clonotypes from the bulk population could contaminate FACS-sorted repertoires.

The CDR3 is made up of 17 amino acids. V was trimmed by 4 bases and J by 1 base, leaving 21 bases between them. Germline V gene sequence: CDR1 SQVTM, CDR2 ANQGSEA. TCR cDNA was made by 5'RACE template switching, adding a universal primer site and UMIs. TCRdb re-called the 5' RACE reads through MiXCR, storing one row per CDR3 protein. This repertoire shows a few hundred thousand distinct CDR3 sequences, approximately 16% found once; its top ten account for roughly 17%. Source: PBMCs, taken around 5 days after the first yellow fever vaccination. The rearrangement links TRBV29-1 to TRBJ2-3; tentative D call: TRBD1 (6 bases). This clonotype originated in a man between 18 and 35 years old who received the YFV17D yellow fever vaccine. The DNA for the CDR3 is TGCAGCGTTGTTCTACAGGGTAATCCTGGACGCACAGATACGCAGTATTTT. Translated, it gives CSVVLQGNPGRTDTQYF.